This T cell receptor (beta chain) is drawn from a study of T cell repertoires in cytomegalovirus infection. The overall study: Public signatures in TCR beta pointed to CMV infection and matching HLA type. Study-level results: Predominance within the ex vivo response was attributable to HLA-C-restricted CMV-specific TCR beta clonotypes.

CDR1 MNHNY and CDR2 SVGAGI come from the germline V gene (reference sequence). The CDR3 has 14 amino acids. The V end lost 5 bases, the J end lost 9 bases, and 14 bases lay between the germline ends. Concerning this clonotype itself: Antigen unknown.

Using its own MiXCR run on the reads, TCRdb lists one record per CDR3 protein. The data show more than 35,000 distinct CDR3 sequences, 40% to 65% seen once. V usage is TRBV6-6 and J usage is TRBJ1-6, with D unresolved. Material: CD8+ T cells from cultured PBMCs, obtained from culture after CMV antigen stimulation. The clonotype was recovered from a human donor in good health (CMV status not recorded). Some clones in this sample may be carry-over from other donors' samples. The CDR3 DNA is TGTGCCAGCAGTCCCCCGGGCAGCGGTTCACCCCTCCACTTT. This sequence encodes CASSPPGSGSPLHF.